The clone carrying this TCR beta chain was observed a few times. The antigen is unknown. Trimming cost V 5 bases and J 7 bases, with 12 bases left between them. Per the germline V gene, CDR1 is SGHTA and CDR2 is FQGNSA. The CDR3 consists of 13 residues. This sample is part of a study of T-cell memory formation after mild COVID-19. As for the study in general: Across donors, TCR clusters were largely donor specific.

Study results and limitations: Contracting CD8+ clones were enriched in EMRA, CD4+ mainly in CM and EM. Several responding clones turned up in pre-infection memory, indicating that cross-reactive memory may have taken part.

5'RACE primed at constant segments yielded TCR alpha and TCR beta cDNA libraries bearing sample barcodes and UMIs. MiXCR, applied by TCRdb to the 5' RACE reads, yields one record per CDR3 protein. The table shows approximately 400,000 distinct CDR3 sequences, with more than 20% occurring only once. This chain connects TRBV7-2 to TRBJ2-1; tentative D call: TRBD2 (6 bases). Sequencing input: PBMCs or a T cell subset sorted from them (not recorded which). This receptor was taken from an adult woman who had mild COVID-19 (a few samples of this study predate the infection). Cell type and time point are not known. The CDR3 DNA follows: TGTGCCAGCAGCGCGGGACTGGCAAATGAGCAGTTCTTC. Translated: CASSAGLANEQFF.